This entry is about one TCR beta chain. This entry belongs to a study of CD8 T cells in Susac syndrome. TCR beta sequencing was performed on blood CD8+ and CD4+ T cells. The RNA, about 0.45 to 1 ug, was put through reverse transcription using random hexamers. Using its own MiXCR run on the immunoSEQ multiplex PCR reads, TCRdb lists one record per CDR3 protein. The sample consists of 150,000 to 250,000 distinct CDR3 sequences, 90% to 95% of them appearing once. The sample comprised CD4+ T cells from PBMCs. The source is a human donor with multiple sclerosis.

In nucleotides, the CDR3 is TGTGCCAGCAGCCAAGGGTTTGCGGGAGGGACCCATGAGCAGTTCTTC. Protein product: CASSQGFAGGTHEQFF. The chain is built from TRBV3-1 and TRBJ2-1; 9 bases agree with TRBD2. The length of the CDR3 is 16 residues. J was trimmed by 8 bases and V by 1 base; bases with no gene match: 9. Germline V gene sequence: CDR1 LGHDT, CDR2 YNNKEL (reference sequence).